This paragraph covers one TCR beta chain sequence. Produced via immunoSEQ multiplex PCR; TCRdb's table is partial and in-frame only. The profile shows under 50,000 clones, 90% to 95% of them singletons. The data were obtained in a study of PD-L1 blockade in urothelial cancer. About the study: About nine tenths of the roughly 30 patients comprised males who had bladder-origin urothelial cancer. Reported median T cell count for blood samples was some 140,000.

Described time point: pretreatment peripheral blood. Patients each gave 1 to 8 samples, pretreatment and on-treatment. The CDR3 loop spans 14 amino acids. Trimming left V 9 bases short and J 4 bases short, with 15 bases between. Per the germline V gene, CDR1 is MNHEY and CDR2 is SMNVEV (reference sequence). Sequenced material: PBMCs, taken around atezolizumab (anti-PD-L1) treatment. This TCR was sampled from a woman aged 55-69 years with urothelial cancer. The chain employs TRBV27 and TRBJ2-2, with D possibly matching TRBD1 (6 bases). The CDR3 sequence is CASLRTAFTGELFF. In DNA form, the CDR3 reads TGTGCCAGTCTTCGGACAGCCTTCACCGGGGAGCTGTTTTTT.